This TCR beta chain was retrieved from a study of early T cells in non-severe SARS-CoV-2 infection. Study-wide context: Bulk RNA from unsorted whole blood was sequenced; chains were unpaired.

Between the trimmed V and J ends, which lost 0 bases and 3 bases, there was a span of 5 bases. The CDR3 runs to 13 residues. Germline V lookup: CDR1 MNHNY, CDR2 SVGAGI (reference sequence). Researchers tagged individual cDNA molecules with unique molecular identifiers. One entry per CDR3 protein, called by TCRdb with MiXCR from the 5' RACE reads. The sample lists roughly 70,000 distinct CDR3 sequences, 20% seen once, with more than 15% in the top ten. Study-level results: Reliance on VDJdb matching favored anti-spike CD8 responses; private and CD4 specificities were missed.

This clonotype has more than one count but fewer than ten. Its antigen is undetermined. The material sequenced was whole blood, taken at baseline. The receptor comes from an adult who was a healthcare worker with PCR-confirmed SARS-CoV-2 infection or an uninfected control (not recorded which). This chain joins TRBV6-6 and TRBJ1-1; unclear D gene. The CDR3 sequence: CASSYSEDTEAFF. The CDR3 nucleotides are TGTGCCAGCAGTTACTCAGAGGACACTGAAGCTTTCTTT.